The 3 T cell receptor beta chains listed next were all sequenced from one sample in a study of T cells in Graves' hyperthyroidism and ophthalmopathy. Amplified TCR beta CDR3 regions derived from RNA transcripts. HTBI primers were used for first-round RT-PCR of the TCR CDR3. Each CDR3 protein gets one entry after TCRdb re-called the multiplex PCR reads with MiXCR. The table records approximately 560,000 distinct CDR3 sequences, 15% to 17% of them present only once. The sequencing sample was made of blood. The receptors come from a woman aged 25 to 45 with Graves' hyperthyroidism.

This clonotype was seen at least ten times. The chain recombines TRBV28 with TRBJ2-3, with D possibly matching TRBD1 (6 bases). The germline gives CDR1 MDHEN, CDR2 SYDVKM. Trimming cost V 4 bases and J 6 bases, with 20 bases left between them. The CDR3 consists of 16 residues. The CDR3 bases are TGTGCCAGCAGTTCCGCAGGGGAGCCGGGGTTGGATACGCAGTATTTT. Translation gives CASSSAGEPGLDTQYF.

The chain employs TRBV5-1 and TRBJ2-7, with D possibly being TRBD2 (5 bases). Germline V gene lookup returns CDR1 SGHRS and CDR2 YFSETQ. The CDR3 totals 17 residues. V was pared by 0 bases and J by 6 bases, with 22 bases between. The DNA of the CDR3 is TGCGCCAGCAGCTTGGCCCTTTTCACCCCCGGGATTGTCGAGCAGTACTTC. Translating it yields CASSLALFTPGIVEQYF. Full variable domain (remainder filled in from reference TRBV5-1 and TRBJ2-7): KAGVTQTPRYLIKTRGQQVTLSCSPISGHRSVSWYQQTPGQGLQFLFEYFSETQRNKGNFPGRFSGRQFSNSRSEMNVSTLELGDSALYLCASSLALFTPGIVEQYFGPGTRLTVT.

This clonotype was observed at least ten times. The gene calls are TRBV30 and TRBJ2-1; 10 bases map to TRBD2. V lost 2 bases, J lost 9 bases, and 10 bases stayed unmatched. Looked up from germline, CDR1 is GTSNPN and CDR2 is SVGIG (reference sequence). The CDR3 extends over 15 amino acids. CDR3 DNA sequence: TGTGCCTGGAGTTGGCGAGCGGGAGGGCGGCGTGAGCAGTTCTTC. This translates into CAWSWRAGGRREQFF.